The T cell receptor (beta chain) under discussion was sequenced for a study of cytomegalovirus exposure and HLA in healthy donors. Study summary: Some 85 million unique TCRs, all from HLA-typed donors, were included in an early release of the data.

Per germline, CDR1 SGHVS and CDR2 FQNEAQ. The ends lost 2 bases at V and 4 bases at J; junction bases unmatched: 7. CDR3 length equals 16 residues. Use of 60 Vbeta and 13 Jbeta primers characterized the PCR. TCRdb's copy holds only in-frame clones and misses some; the assay was immunoSEQ multiplex PCR. The sample yields 180,000 or so clones, approximately 85% seen once. The sequence came from a young man in good health and CMV-seropositive. The chain links TRBV7-8 to TRBJ1-2, with 10 nucleotides matching TRBD1. The sample was PBMCs. The CDR3 reads CASSLTGTGDVYGYTF. The CDR3, as DNA: TGTGCCAGCAGCTTAACCGGGACAGGGGATGTCTATGGCTACACCTTC.